The 28 T cell receptor beta chains below were found in one sample sequenced in a study of blood T cells in healthy people across ages. A second PCR, run for about 6 to 12 cycles, used a sample-barcoded 5' primer plus a J-beta primer mix. TCRdb recomputed calls from the 5' RACE reads with MiXCR, one row per CDR3 protein. The sample contains about 730,000 distinct CDR3 sequences, roughly two fifths of which appear only once. Sequencing was performed on blood. The receptors were sampled from a woman aged 55-70 years in good health.

The V gene is TRBV3-1, the J gene TRBJ2-1; D is unresolved. This CDR3 contains 16 residues. Germline V gene sequence: CDR1 LGHDT, CDR2 YNNKEL (reference sequence). The V and J ends lost 3 bases and 5 bases respectively, with 17 bases between them. DNA for the CDR3: TGTGCCAGCAGCCAGTCGTGGGGTGTTGGTGACAATGAGCAGTTCTTC. This gives the protein CASSQSWGVGDNEQFF.

The rearrangement joins TRBV18 to TRBJ2-5; D uncertain. The J call could be wrong; TRBJ2-7 is a better fit for the DNA end. The CDR3 is 14 amino acids. Looked up from germline, CDR1 is KGHSH and CDR2 is LQKENI. CDR3 bases: TGTGCCAGCTCACCATCCACGAGTTCATACGAGCAGTACTTC. It encodes CASSPSTSSYEQYF.

The gene calls are TRBV10-3 and TRBJ2-7; 9 bases map to TRBD1. The CDR3 spans 14 residues. Germline CDR1 ENHRY, CDR2 SYGVKD. J was trimmed by 5 bases and V by 6 bases; bases with no gene match: 8. Here the CDR3 reads CAISVGTGSHEQYF. In DNA form, the CDR3 reads TGTGCCATCAGCGTCGGGACAGGGAGCCACGAGCAGTACTTC.

In this sample, this clonotype turned up many times. The chain combines TRBV4-2 with TRBJ2-7, with TRBD2 matching 7 bases. The trim removed 3 bases at V and 2 bases at J, leaving 4 bases unmatched. The germline gives CDR1 LGHNA, CDR2 YNFKEQ. The CDR3 totals 14 residues. CDR3 in amino acids: CASSQGGETYEQYF. The CDR3 region has the DNA TGTGCCAGCAGCCAGGGGGGGGAGACCTACGAGCAGTACTTC.

In its sample, this clonotype was seen a few times. The chain employs TRBV5-1 and TRBJ2-1; D ambiguous. Germline values: CDR1 SGHRS, CDR2 YFSETQ. V shed 4 bases and J shed 11 bases, with 13 bases lying between them. The CDR3 sequence is 12 residues long. The CDR3 DNA reads as TGCGCCAGCAGCATCCAAGACGGTAAGCAGTTCTTC. It specifies CASSIQDGKQFF. The complete variable domain, with remaining parts taken from reference TRBV5-1 and TRBJ2-1, reads KAGVTQTPRYLIKTRGQQVTLSCSPISGHRSVSWYQQTPGQGLQFLFEYFSETQRNKGNFPGRFSGRQFSNSRSEMNVSTLELGDSALYLCASSIQDGKQFFGPGTRLTVL.

V usage is TRBV7-9 and J usage is TRBJ1-1; tentatively, D is TRBD1 (6 bases). Trimming removed 6 bases at V and 0 bases at J, with 14 bases between. Germline V gives CDR1 SEHNR, CDR2 FQNEAQ (reference sequence). This CDR3 is built from 15 residues. CDR3 coding DNA: TGTGCCAGCAGGGTAGGACAGATCATGAACACTGAAGCTTTCTTT. As protein: CASRVGQIMNTEAFF.

This clonotype was picked up a small number of times. The rearrangement uses TRBV6-6 and TRBJ2-5; no clear D. The J call is doubtful: the DNA matches TRBJ2-7 better. The germline CDR1 and CDR2 sequences are MNHNY and SVGAGI (reference sequence). The CDR3 covers 16 residues. The CDR3 region is CASSYVVMTATYEQYF. The CDR3 DNA reads TGTGCCAGCAGTTACGTGGTAATGACTGCAACCTACGAGCAGTACTTC.

This clonotype was picked up many times. The J gene is TRBJ2-3, the V gene TRBV6-6; no clear D gene. Trimming left V 0 bases short and J 6 bases short, with 7 bases between. CDR3 length: 13 residues. CDR1 and CDR2 from the germline V gene are MNHNY and SVGAGI (reference sequence). The CDR3 DNA reads as TGTGCCAGCAGTTACTCGGGCTCGGATACGCAGTATTTT. As protein: CASSYSGSDTQYF.

This clonotype has a handful of counts. This chain links TRBV6-2 or TRBV6-3 with TRBJ1-1, with 11 positions matching TRBD1. The CDR3 consists of 17 residues. CDR1 is MNHEY, CDR2 SVGEGT, per germline. V lost 2 bases to trimming and J lost 3 bases; unmatched junction nucleotides: 8. The CDR3 sequence: CASSYPRDRGLDTEAFF. CDR3 DNA sequence: TGTGCCAGCAGTTACCCACGGGACAGGGGGTTGGACACTGAAGCTTTCTTT.

The CDR3 sequence: CSANGLAGAGSYNEQFF. DNA of the CDR3: TGCAGTGCTAATGGCCTAGCGGGAGCCGGATCCTACAATGAGCAGTTCTTC. The rearrangement uses TRBV20-1 and TRBJ2-1; 10 nucleotides agree with TRBD2. With 4 bases clipped from V and 1 base from J, the junction kept 10 bases outside the gene matches. The CDR3 is 17 amino acids. CDR1 is DFQATT and CDR2 is SNEGSKA in the germline V gene (reference sequence).

This clonotype showed up just a few times. The CDR3 sequence is CASSAPTGAVNTEAFF. DNA for the CDR3: TGTGCCAGCAGCGCCCCGACAGGGGCCGTGAACACTGAAGCTTTCTTT. The chain is built from TRBV7-8 and TRBJ1-1; the match to TRBD1 covers 8 bases. The CDR3 sequence is 16 residues long. Germline CDR1 and CDR2: SGHVS and FQNEAQ. Trimming at V came to 5 bases and at J to 0 bases, leaving 8 bases not matched to a gene.

This clonotype was counted between two and nine times. The V gene is TRBV2, the J gene TRBJ1-5; perhaps TRBD1 as D (6 bases). V lost 7 bases and J lost 0, with 7 bases in between. CDR3 length: 13 amino acids. CDR1 and CDR2 from the germline V gene are SNHLY and FYNNEI. The CDR3 DNA reads TGTGCCAGCAAGGGGGATAGCAATCAGCCCCAGCATTTT. This gives the protein CASKGDSNQPQHF.

This clonotype was picked up a small number of times. For the CDR3, the DNA is TGCAGCGTGGGGGTCGACAGGTCTGGCTACACCTTC. Its translation is CSVGVDRSGYTF. The rearrangement joins TRBV29-1 to TRBJ1-2; tentative D call: TRBD1 (6 bases). The CDR3 totals 12 residues. V was clipped by 6 bases and J by 7 bases, with 15 bases between them. Germline values: CDR1 SQVTM, CDR2 ANQGSEA.

The sample holds a few counts of this clonotype. This rearrangement joins TRBV7-2 to TRBJ2-3; D is uncertain. Germline V gives CDR1 SGHTA, CDR2 FQGNSA. CDR3 length: 16 amino acids. V lost 2 bases and J lost 1, with 13 bases in between. CDR3 coding DNA: TGTGCCAGCAGCTTATCGGGCGGTCCAGGCACAGATACGCAGTATTTT. It translates to CASSLSGGPGTDTQYF.

This clonotype was counted once. The V and J genes are TRBV3-1 and TRBJ1-2; unclear D gene. The V end lost 4 bases, the J end lost 5 bases, and 14 bases lay between the germline ends. The germline V gene encodes CDR1 LGHDT and CDR2 YNNKEL (reference sequence). The CDR3 sequence is 14 residues long. The CDR3 sequence: CASSPGLMYYGYTF. CDR3 bases: TGTGCCAGCAGCCCCGGACTAATGTATTATGGCTACACCTTC.

This clonotype was seen more than once but under ten times. This chain links TRBV6-2 or TRBV6-3 with TRBJ2-7; 16 bases align to TRBD2. V dropped 5 bases and J dropped 6; count of bases not matched to a gene: 10. This CDR3 comprises 17 residues. CDR1 is MNHEY, CDR2 SVGEGT, per germline. CDR3 sequence: CASSPPGLAGGPGEQYF. The CDR3 region has the DNA TGTGCCAGCAGTCCACCGGGACTAGCGGGAGGGCCAGGCGAGCAGTACTTC.

This clonotype appeared a few times. The chain employs TRBV3-1 and TRBJ1-2; 10 bases line up with TRBD1. CDR1 is LGHDT, CDR2 YNNKEL, per germline (reference sequence). This CDR3 contains 15 residues. Trimming removed 4 bases from V and 4 bases from J; junction bases left unmatched: 6. Written as DNA, the CDR3 is TGTGCCAGCAGCCCCACGGGACAGGGGAGCTATGGCTACACCTTC. Its translation is CASSPTGQGSYGYTF.

The chain joins TRBV5-1 to TRBJ1-2; 9 nucleotides match TRBD1. The CDR3 runs 14 residues. Germline V gene sequence: CDR1 SGHRS, CDR2 YFSETQ. V lost 4 bases and J lost 8; bases outside the gene matches: 9. CDR3 loop: CASSVETGGRGYTF. For the CDR3, the DNA is TGCGCCAGCAGCGTAGAAACAGGGGGCCGCGGCTACACCTTC.

The chain uses TRBV7-3 and TRBJ2-3; D may be TRBD2 (6 bases). The V gene's germline CDR1 is SGHTA and CDR2 FQGTGA. This CDR3 region has 14 residues. Deletions cut 5 bases from V and 2 bases from J, with 11 bases between. The CDR3 coding sequence is TGTGCCAGCAGCACGGGGACTGCCACAGATACGCAGTATTTT. This translates into CASSTGTATDTQYF.

This clonotype was seen a handful of times. The CDR3 loop reads CSASGVSGNNEQYF. In DNA, the CDR3 is TGCAGTGCTAGTGGTGTTAGCGGAAACAATGAGCAGTACTTC. The chain combines TRBV20-1 with TRBJ2-1; D is possibly TRBD2 (6 bases). The end of the DNA fits TRBJ2-7 better, so the J call may be wrong. The CDR3 extends over 14 amino acids. Germline V gives CDR1 DFQATT, CDR2 SNEGSKA (reference sequence).

As to this clonotype: Just one base apart from a much larger clone, this may be a read error. The chain joins TRBV10-3 to TRBJ2-7; 8 positions agree with TRBD2. CDR1 ENHRY and CDR2 SYGVKD come from the germline V gene. Germline trimming cut 2 bases from V and 7 bases from J; bases unmatched to any gene: 10. The CDR3 consists of 15 residues. CDR3 bases: TGTGCCATCAGTGAGCGACGAGCGGGAGAGGGTGAGCAGTACTTC. Residues: CAISERRAGEGEQYF.

Notes on this clonotype: This may be a read error: a much more frequent sequence differs by one nucleotide. The rearrangement joins TRBV28 to TRBJ2-7; D is perhaps TRBD2 (5 bases). CDR3 length: 11 residues. Germline V CDR1 and CDR2: MDHEN, SYDVKM. Here the CDR3 reads CASGFGNEQYF. As DNA, the CDR3 is TGTGCCAGCGGTTTCGGGAACGAGCAGTACTTC.

This chain joins TRBV3-1 and TRBJ2-7; the D gene is possibly TRBD1 (6 bases). The CDR3 sequence is 13 residues long. Trimming shortened V by 5 bases and J by 1 base, and 9 bases separated the two germline ends. The germline V gene has CDR1 LGHDT and CDR2 YNNKEL (reference sequence). CDR3: CASSKGGSYEQYF. DNA for the CDR3: TGTGCCAGCAGCAAAGGGGGTTCCTACGAGCAGTACTTC.

This clonotype was counted many times. The chain couples TRBV2 to TRBJ2-5; 8 bases align to TRBD2. Per the germline V gene, CDR1 is SNHLY and CDR2 is FYNNEI. The V gene end was trimmed by 4 bases and the J gene end by 4 bases; junction bases not matched to a gene: 5. The CDR3 has 14 amino acids. The CDR3 DNA is TGTGCCAGCAGTGTAGGCGGGGGGCGAGAGACCCAGTACTTC. Its protein product is CASSVGGGRETQYF.

A remark on this clonotype: Since a much larger clone is just one base distant, this may be a read error. The rearrangement uses TRBV3-1 and TRBJ2-7; a possible D gene is TRBD2 (5 bases). There are 12 residues in the CDR3. From germline, CDR1 is LGHDT and CDR2 YNNKEL (reference sequence). CDR3 in amino acids: CASNQAVYEQYF. The CDR3 region has the DNA TGTGCCAGCAACCAAGCGGTCTACGAGCAGTACTTC.

The chain uses TRBV6-1 and TRBJ2-1; TRBD2 aligns across 9 bases. With 8 bases clipped from V and 10 bases from J, the junction kept 12 bases outside the gene matches. The germline V gene has CDR1 MNHNS and CDR2 SASEGT. This CDR3 is 14 amino acids long. For the CDR3, the DNA is TGTGCCAGCCTCAGGCGGGAGGGCCGGGGGGAGCAGTTCTTC. This gives the protein CASLRREGRGEQFF.

In this sample, this clonotype turned up many times. The chain employs TRBV4-3 and TRBJ2-7; maybe TRBD2 (6 bases). V lost 2 bases to trimming and J lost 6 bases, with 20 bases between them. CDR3 length: 16 amino acids. From germline, CDR1 is LGHNA and CDR2 YSLEER. The CDR3: CASSQTLGGPITEQYF. DNA for the CDR3: TGCGCCAGCAGCCAAACTTTAGGAGGGCCTATAACCGAGCAGTACTTC.

The chain is built from TRBV28 and TRBJ1-5, with 8 bases lining up with TRBD1. Germline CDR1 MDHEN, CDR2 SYDVKM. The length of the CDR3 is 16 residues. The trim removed 7 bases at V and 11 bases at J, leaving 19 bases unmatched. Written as DNA, the CDR3 is TGTGCCAGCATCGACTTATCAGGGGGCCCTCGGTCGGCCCAGCATTTT. The encoded protein is CASIDLSGGPRSAQHF.